Following are 20 T cell receptor beta chains from one sample sequenced in a study of cytomegalovirus exposure and HLA in healthy donors. In the PCR, 60 Vbeta and 13 Jbeta primers were used. Assay used: immunoSEQ multiplex PCR; TCRdb lists only in-frame clones, some missing. The sample contains about 160,000 clones, 70% to 80% of which appear only once. Source material: PBMCs. The receptors were gathered from a woman aged 45-65 years in good health and CMV-seronegative.

V gene TRBV7-9 combines with J gene TRBJ1-2; weak D call: TRBD1 (6 bases). V was pared by 3 bases and J by 5 bases, with 13 bases between. Looked up from germline, CDR1 is SEHNR and CDR2 is FQNEAQ (reference sequence). This CDR3 has 14 residues. The chain's CDR3 is CASSFQVQGYGYTF. The CDR3 region has the DNA TGTGCCAGCAGCTTTCAGGTGCAGGGGTATGGCTACACCTTC.

This clone was seen a handful of times. The chain carries TRBV19 and TRBJ1-5; weak D call: TRBD1 (5 bases). V lost 8 bases and J lost 0, with 14 bases in between. Germline V lookup: CDR1 LNHDA, CDR2 SQIVND (reference sequence). The CDR3 length is 15 residues. The CDR3 sequence: CASSTESYSNQPQHF. Here the CDR3 DNA reads TGTGCCAGTTCGACAGAAAGTTATAGCAATCAGCCCCAGCATTTT.

The chain carries TRBV28 and TRBJ2-7, with TRBD2 identical over 8 bases. V lost 0 bases, J lost 0 bases, and 4 bases stayed unmatched. Germline-derived CDR1 and CDR2 are MDHEN and SYDVKM. There are 16 residues in the CDR3. The CDR3 DNA is TGTGCCAGCAGTTTATGGGGAAGCGGGAGCTCCTACGAGCAGTACTTC. It yields the protein CASSLWGSGSSYEQYF.

This clone came up a few times. The chain links TRBV28 to TRBJ1-3, with a tentative D call TRBD1 (5 bases). The CDR3 covers 15 residues. Germline V lookup: CDR1 MDHEN, CDR2 SYDVKM. V was trimmed by 4 bases and J by 3 bases, leaving 13 bases between them. The CDR3 here is CASSSGMGGGNTIYF. The DNA for the CDR3 is TGTGCCAGCAGTTCAGGGATGGGCGGTGGAAACACCATATATTTT.

This chain links TRBV7-9 with TRBJ1-6; possibly TRBD1 for D (6 bases). CDR1 SEHNR and CDR2 FQNEAQ come from the germline V gene (reference sequence). V was shortened by 6 bases and J by 7 bases, with 16 bases between the two germline ends. The CDR3 has 15 amino acids. The CDR3 region is CASSGQLYENSPLHF. The CDR3 DNA is TGTGCCAGCAGTGGACAGCTGTATGAGAATTCACCCCTCCACTTT.

The genes are TRBV2 and TRBJ1-5, with 10 positions matching TRBD1. The CDR3 extends over 15 amino acids. J was trimmed by 3 bases and V by 3 bases; bases with no gene match: 2. The germline CDR1 and CDR2 sequences are SNHLY and FYNNEI. The chain's CDR3 is CASSEDRGFNQPQHF. In DNA form, the CDR3 reads TGTGCCAGCAGTGAGGACAGGGGGTTCAATCAGCCCCAGCATTTT. The full variable domain, its missing parts supplied by reference TRBV2 and TRBJ1-5, is EPEVTQTPSHQVTQMGQEVILRCVPISNHLYFYWYRQILGQKVEFLVSFYNNEISEKSEIFDDQFSVERPDGSNFTLKIRSTKLEDSAMYFCASSEDRGFNQPQHFGDGTRLSIL.

The chain uses TRBV9 and TRBJ2-1, with TRBD2 matching over 14 bases. Germline CDR1 is SGDLS and CDR2 is YYNGEE. The CDR3 consists of 23 residues. Germline trimming cut 4 bases from V and 1 base from J; bases unmatched to any gene: 22. CDR3 sequence: CASSFPDGRTSGGPDSSYNEQFF. In DNA, the CDR3 is TGTGCCAGCAGCTTTCCGGACGGACGGACTAGCGGGGGGCCAGATTCGTCCTACAATGAGCAGTTCTTC. The full variable domain, with the rest looked up from reference TRBV9 and TRBJ2-1, is DSGVTQTPKHLITATGQRVTLRCSPRSGDLSVYWYQQSLDQGLQFLIQYYNGEERAKGNILERFSAQQFPDLHSELNLSSLELGDSALYFCASSFPDGRTSGGPDSSYNEQFFGPGTRLTVL.

The CDR3 DNA follows: TGTGCCAGCTCACCAAAGGGAGCCGGGAGGGGATACAATGAGCAGTTCTTC. Its translation is CASSPKGAGRGYNEQFF. The chain is built from TRBV18 and TRBJ2-1, with 8 bases aligning to TRBD2. The CDR3 extends over 17 amino acids. The trim removed 2 bases at V and 4 bases at J, leaving 10 bases unmatched. Germline values: CDR1 KGHSH, CDR2 LQKENI. The full variable domain, in which reference TRBV18 and TRBJ2-1 provide the parts outside the CDR3, is NAGVMQNPRHLVRRRGQEARLRCSPMKGHSHVYWYRQLPEEGLKFMVYLQKENIIDESGMPKERFSAEFPKEGPSILRIQQVVRGDSAAYFCASSPKGAGRGYNEQFFGPGTRLTVL.

The rearrangement joins TRBV27 to TRBJ2-1, with 9 nucleotides matching TRBD1. V lost 3 bases to trimming and J lost 4 bases; unmatched junction nucleotides: 13. Germline values: CDR1 MNHEY, CDR2 SMNVEV (reference sequence). This CDR3 contains 18 residues. The CDR3 here is CASSFSPYDRGYYNEQFF. The DNA for the CDR3 is TGTGCCAGCAGTTTCTCACCCTACGACAGGGGGTATTACAATGAGCAGTTCTTC.

The chain is built from TRBV19 and TRBJ1-1; tentative D call: TRBD1 (6 bases). The CDR3 length is 12 residues. V lost 4 bases, J lost 10 bases, and 13 bases lay in between. Germline loops: CDR1 LNHDA, CDR2 SQIVND (reference sequence). The CDR3 here is CASSSYRVGAFF. CDR3 nucleotide sequence: TGTGCCAGTAGTAGTTACAGGGTGGGAGCTTTCTTT. Supplemented by reference TRBV19 and TRBJ1-1, the full variable domain reads DGGITQSPKYLFRKEGQNVTLSCEQNLNHDAMYWYRQDPGQGLRLIYYSQIVNDFQKGDIAEGYSVSREKKESFPLTVTSAQKNPTAFYLCASSSYRVGAFFGQGTRLTVV.

The chain is built from TRBV4-2 and TRBJ2-7; maybe TRBD2 (6 bases). This CDR3 has 20 residues. CDR1 is LGHNA, CDR2 YNFKEQ, per germline. V dropped 0 bases and J dropped 0 bases, with 24 bases sitting between them. The CDR3 nucleotides are TGTGCCAGCAGCCAAGACGGGAATAGACCCGGGACTTTTAGCTCCTACGAGCAGTACTTC. Translation: CASSQDGNRPGTFSSYEQYF.

The genes are TRBV19 and TRBJ1-5; D is perhaps TRBD1 (5 bases). The CDR3 contains 15 residues. Germline V gene data show CDR1 as LNHDA and CDR2 as SQIVND (reference sequence). The V and J ends lost 7 bases and 2 bases respectively, with 15 bases between them. The DNA for the CDR3 is TGTGCCAGTAACCTTCAGGGCGCGGGCAATCAGCCCCAGCATTTT. It is translated as CASNLQGAGNQPQHF.

The chain is built from TRBV4-2 and TRBJ1-3, with no clear D. The germline gives CDR1 LGHNA, CDR2 YNFKEQ. V was trimmed by 0 bases and J by 0 bases, leaving 12 bases between them. CDR3 length equals 17 residues. In nucleotides, the CDR3 is TGTGCCAGCAGCCAAGATTATTGGCCAAGCTCTGGAAACACCATATATTTT. This codes for CASSQDYWPSSGNTIYF.

CDR3 amino acids: CASSVGDRGYGYTF. The CDR3 DNA sequence: TGTGCCAGCAGCGTAGGGGACAGGGGCTATGGCTACACCTTC. The V gene is TRBV9, the J gene TRBJ1-2, with TRBD1 matching 10 bases. Germline V lookup: CDR1 SGDLS, CDR2 YYNGEE. The CDR3 length is 14 residues. V was pared by 0 bases and J by 4 bases, with 0 bases of the junction left unmatched.

CDR3 DNA: TGTGCCAGCAGCCAAGAACTGAGTTACACTGAAGCTTTCTTT. Translation: CASSQELSYTEAFF. The gene calls are TRBV4-2 and TRBJ1-1; D ambiguous. Deletions cut 0 bases from V and 3 bases from J, with 8 bases between. This CDR3 region has 14 residues. Germline CDR1 reads LGHNA; CDR2 reads YNFKEQ.

This clone was observed a few times. The chain carries TRBV25-1 and TRBJ2-2; maybe TRBD2 (6 bases). Germline V lookup: CDR1 MGHDK, CDR2 SYGVNS. The CDR3 consists of 15 residues. V lost 3 bases and J lost 3, with 11 bases in between. The CDR3: CASSEEGWYTGELFF. CDR3 nucleotides: TGTGCCAGCAGTGAGGAGGGCTGGTACACCGGGGAGCTGTTTTTT.

Comment on this clone: The same CDR3 arises from other DNA sequences in this sample as well. The chain links TRBV9 to TRBJ2-3; 10 bases agree with TRBD2. From germline, CDR1 is SGDLS and CDR2 YYNGEE. The CDR3 runs 16 residues. V shed 5 bases and J 0 bases; nucleotides not matched to a gene: 6. The chain's CDR3 is CASSTTSGLSTDTQYF. The CDR3 DNA reads TGTGCCAGCAGTACGACTAGCGGGCTTAGCACAGATACGCAGTATTTT.

The V gene is TRBV9, the J gene TRBJ2-3; TRBD2 is a possible D gene (6 bases). Deletions cut 0 bases from V and 3 bases from J, with 11 bases between. This CDR3 contains 15 residues. Per the germline V gene, CDR1 is SGDLS and CDR2 is YYNGEE. The CDR3 sequence: CASSVDGGATDTQYF. The CDR3, as DNA: TGTGCCAGCAGCGTAGACGGGGGTGCGACAGATACGCAGTATTTT.

The chain combines TRBV7-9 with TRBJ2-5; 8 nucleotides match TRBD2. Germline CDR1 SEHNR, CDR2 FQNEAQ (reference sequence). The V gene end was trimmed by 10 bases and the J gene end by 4 bases; junction bases not matched to a gene: 5. The CDR3 covers 12 residues. CDR3 DNA: TGTGCCATGAAGGCGGGGGGAGAGACCCAGTACTTC. This codes for CAMKAGGETQYF.

In its sample, this clone was seen once. The chain uses TRBV4-3 and TRBJ1-2; no clear D. V gave up 0 bases and J gave up 7 bases, with 21 bases separating them. There are 17 residues in the CDR3. Looked up from germline, CDR1 is LGHNA and CDR2 is YSLEER. CDR3 residues: CASSQDEVGLGSFGYTF. In DNA, the CDR3 is TGCGCCAGCAGCCAAGATGAAGTTGGCCTAGGGAGTTTTGGCTACACCTTC.